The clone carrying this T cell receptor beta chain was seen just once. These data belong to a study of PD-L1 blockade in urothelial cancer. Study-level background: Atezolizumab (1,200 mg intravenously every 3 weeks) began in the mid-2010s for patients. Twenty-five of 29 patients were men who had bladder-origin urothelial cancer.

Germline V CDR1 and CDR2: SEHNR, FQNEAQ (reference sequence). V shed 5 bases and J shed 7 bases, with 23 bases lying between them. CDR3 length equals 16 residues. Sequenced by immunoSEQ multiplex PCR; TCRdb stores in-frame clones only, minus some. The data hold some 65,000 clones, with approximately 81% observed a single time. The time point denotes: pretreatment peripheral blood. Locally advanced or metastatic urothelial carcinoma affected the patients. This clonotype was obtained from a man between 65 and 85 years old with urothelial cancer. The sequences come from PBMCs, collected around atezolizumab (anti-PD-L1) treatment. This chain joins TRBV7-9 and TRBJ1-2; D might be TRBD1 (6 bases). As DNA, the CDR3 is TGTGCCAGCAGCCCTCCTTCCGAACAGGGAGTAATTGGCTACACCTTC. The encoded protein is CASSPPSEQGVIGYTF. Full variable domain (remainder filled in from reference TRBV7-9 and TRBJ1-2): DTGVSQNPRHKITKRGQNVTFRCDPISEHNRLYWYRQTLGQGPEFLTYFQNEAQLEKSRLLSDRFSAERPKGSFSTLEIQRTEQGDSAMYLCASSPPSEQGVIGYTFGSGTRLTVV.